The clone carrying this TCR beta chain showed up many times. As yet, its antigen is unknown. Other DNA sequences within the sample encode an identical CDR3. All patients reached thyroid surgery having received no treatment beforehand. Germline V gene sequence: CDR1 LNHNV, CDR2 YYDKDF (reference sequence). CDR3 length equals 16 residues. The junction had 5 bases not matched to a gene; V was cut back by 0 bases and J by 2 bases. Per the study methods: What underpinned the distant-metastasis classifier for papillary thyroid cancer was the set of CDR3 differences across clinicopathological groups. TCRdb re-called clones via MiXCR from the PCR reads. These V and J calls derive from TCRdb rather than the authors' analysis. The top ten hold about 30% of the sample, which has about 25,000 clones, roughly 19% seen once. The sample is drawn from a study of metastatic and nonmetastatic thyroid tumors. Overall study findings and caveats: Versus benign nodules, malignant thyroid tumors reportedly had significantly higher TCR beta diversity, in blood and tumor.

The sequenced material came from blood. This chain uses TRBV15 with TRBJ1-2, with 8 nucleotides matching TRBD1. The TCR originated in a male donor with papillary thyroid cancer or a benign thyroid nodule (not recorded which). Some clones in this sample may be carry-over from other donors' samples. The CDR3: CATSRDGTGSNYGYTF. The CDR3 DNA is TGTGCCACCAGCAGAGATGGGACAGGATCAAACTATGGCTACACCTTC.